This T cell receptor beta chain stems from a study of T cell clusters in autoimmune cytopenias. By frequency, this clonotype registers medium-sized. Its antigen is unidentified. CDR1 and CDR2 from the germline V gene are LNHDA and SQIVND (reference sequence). The CDR3 contains 17 residues. Each sample's input was 250 ng genomic DNA, approximately 37,500 genome equivalents. Study conclusions and caveats: Functional roles of the in silico T cell clusters still await experimental validation.

Multiplex touch-down PCR amplified TRB using TRB-A and TRB-B pools in one tube. TCRdb re-called the multiplex PCR reads, yielding one record per CDR3 amino acid sequence without DNA. The sample has approximately 7,700 distinct CDR3 sequences; the top ten hold 20% to 25%. The data were also submitted as part of a second study, on T cell repertoires in aging, cancer and after chemotherapy. That investigation notes: Donors were grouped into six age bands spanning 30 or younger through 70 or older. Over several months to years, re-sampled healthy donor repertoires clearly shared clones. Untreated cancer patients had significantly lower blood TCR diversity than age-matched healthy donors.

The chain employs TRBV19 and TRBJ2-2; the D call from TCRdb, TRBD2, cannot be confirmed without DNA. The sequenced sample consisted of peripheral blood. The TCR comes from a human donor in good health. The CDR3 sequence is CASRAIRDLSNTGELFF. Based on the CDR3 plus reference TRBV19 and TRBJ2-2, the full variable domain is DGGITQSPKYLFRKEGQNVTLSCEQNLNHDAMYWYRQDPGQGLRLIYYSQIVNDFQKGDIAEGYSVSREKKESFPLTVTSAQKNPTAFYLCASRAIRDLSNTGELFFGEGSRLTVL.